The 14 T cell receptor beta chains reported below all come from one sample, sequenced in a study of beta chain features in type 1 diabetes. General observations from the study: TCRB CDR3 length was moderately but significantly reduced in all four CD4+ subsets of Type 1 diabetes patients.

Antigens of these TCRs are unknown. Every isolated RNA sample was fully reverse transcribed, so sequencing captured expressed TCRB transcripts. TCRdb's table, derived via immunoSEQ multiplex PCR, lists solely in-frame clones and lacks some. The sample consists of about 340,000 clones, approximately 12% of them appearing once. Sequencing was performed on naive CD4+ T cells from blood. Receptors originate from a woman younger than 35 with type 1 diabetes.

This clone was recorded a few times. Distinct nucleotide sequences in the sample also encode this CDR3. CDR3 sequence (DNA): TGTGCCAGCAGCTTACAAGGGAGCTACAATGAGCAGTTCTTC. It encodes CASSLQGSYNEQFF. V is TRBV11-2 and J is TRBJ2-1; possible D gene TRBD2, 5 bases. V lost 2 bases, J lost 3 bases, and 8 bases lay in between. Per the germline V gene, CDR1 is SGHAT and CDR2 is FQNNGV. The CDR3 is made up of 14 amino acids.

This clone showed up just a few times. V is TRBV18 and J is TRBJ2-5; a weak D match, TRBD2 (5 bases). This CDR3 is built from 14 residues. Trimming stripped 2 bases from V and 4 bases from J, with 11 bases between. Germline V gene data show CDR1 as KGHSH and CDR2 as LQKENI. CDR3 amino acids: CASSPTTAGETQYF. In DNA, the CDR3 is TGTGCCAGCTCACCAACGACGGCGGGAGAGACCCAGTACTTC.

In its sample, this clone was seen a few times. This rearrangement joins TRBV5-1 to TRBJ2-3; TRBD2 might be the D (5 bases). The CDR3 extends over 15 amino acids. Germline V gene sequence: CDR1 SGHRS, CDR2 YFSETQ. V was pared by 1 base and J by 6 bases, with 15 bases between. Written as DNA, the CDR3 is TGCGCCAGCAGCTTGCGGCTAGCCCAGCGGGATACGCAGTATTTT. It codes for CASSLRLAQRDTQYF.

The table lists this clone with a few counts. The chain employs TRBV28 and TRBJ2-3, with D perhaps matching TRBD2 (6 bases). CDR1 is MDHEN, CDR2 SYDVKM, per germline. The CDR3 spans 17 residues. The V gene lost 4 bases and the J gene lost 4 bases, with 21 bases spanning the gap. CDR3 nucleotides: TGTGCCAGCAGTTCTCCCTCGACTAGACCCAGGGCAGATACGCAGTATTTT. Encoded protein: CASSSPSTRPRADTQYF.

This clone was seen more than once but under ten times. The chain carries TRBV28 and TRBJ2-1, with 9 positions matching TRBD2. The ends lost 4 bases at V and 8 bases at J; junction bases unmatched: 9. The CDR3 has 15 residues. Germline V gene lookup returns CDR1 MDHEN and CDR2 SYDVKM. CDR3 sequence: CASSSVNSGSDEQFF. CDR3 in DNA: TGTGCCAGCAGTTCCGTAAATAGCGGGAGCGATGAGCAGTTCTTC.

CDR3 DNA sequence: TGTGCCAGCAGCCGTACAGAATTAAGCTCCTACGAGCAGTACTTC. This sequence encodes CASSRTELSSYEQYF. The rearrangement links TRBV9 to TRBJ2-7, with no clear D. The CDR3 contains 15 residues. The V end was cut by 4 bases, the J end by 0 bases, with 14 bases between. Germline V gives CDR1 SGDLS, CDR2 YYNGEE.

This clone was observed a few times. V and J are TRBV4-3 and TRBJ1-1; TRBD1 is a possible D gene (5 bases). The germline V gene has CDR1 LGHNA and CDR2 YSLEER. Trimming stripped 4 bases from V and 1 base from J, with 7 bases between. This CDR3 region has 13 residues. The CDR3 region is CASSRQWNTEAFF. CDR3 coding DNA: TGCGCCAGCAGCCGACAGTGGAACACTGAAGCTTTCTTT.

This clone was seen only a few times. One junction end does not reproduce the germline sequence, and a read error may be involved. As DNA, the CDR3 is TGCGCCAGCAGCACGGTGGGGGGGCCGAGAGACTTC. It yields the protein CASSTVGGPRDF. The V gene is TRBV4-1, the J gene TRBJ2-5; a possible D gene is TRBD2 (7 bases). CDR3 size: 12 residues. Germline V CDR1 and CDR2: MGHRA, YSYEKL.

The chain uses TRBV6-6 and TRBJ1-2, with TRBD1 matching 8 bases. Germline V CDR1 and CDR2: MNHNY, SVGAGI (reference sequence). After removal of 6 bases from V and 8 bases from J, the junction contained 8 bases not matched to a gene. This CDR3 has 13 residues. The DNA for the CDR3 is TGTGCCAGCAGATTCACAGGGGGTGAGGGCTACACCTTC. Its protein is CASRFTGGEGYTF.

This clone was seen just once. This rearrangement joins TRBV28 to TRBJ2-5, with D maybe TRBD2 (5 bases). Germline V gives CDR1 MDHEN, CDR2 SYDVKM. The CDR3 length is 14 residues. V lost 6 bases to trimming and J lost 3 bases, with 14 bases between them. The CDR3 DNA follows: TGTGCCAGCAGCCGTCCAAGCGGAAAAGAGACCCAGTACTTC. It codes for CASSRPSGKETQYF. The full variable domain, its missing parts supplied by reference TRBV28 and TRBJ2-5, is DVKVTQSSRYLVKRTGEKVFLECVQDMDHENMFWYRQDPGLGLRLIYFSYDVKMKEKGDIPEGYSVSREKKERFSLILESASTNQTSMYLCASSRPSGKETQYFGPGTRLLVL.

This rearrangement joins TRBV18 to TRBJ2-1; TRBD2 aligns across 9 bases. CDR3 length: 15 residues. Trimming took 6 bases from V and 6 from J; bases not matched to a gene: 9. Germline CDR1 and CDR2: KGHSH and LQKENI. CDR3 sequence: CASSQLAGDINEQFF. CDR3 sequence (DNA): TGTGCCAGCTCGCAACTAGCGGGCGACATCAATGAGCAGTTCTTC.

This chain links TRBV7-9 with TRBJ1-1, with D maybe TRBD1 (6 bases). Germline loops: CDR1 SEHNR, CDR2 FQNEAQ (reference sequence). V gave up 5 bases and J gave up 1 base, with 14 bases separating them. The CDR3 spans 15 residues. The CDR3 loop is CASSPKSTGNTEAFF. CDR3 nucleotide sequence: TGTGCCAGCAGCCCCAAATCGACAGGGAACACTGAAGCTTTCTTT.

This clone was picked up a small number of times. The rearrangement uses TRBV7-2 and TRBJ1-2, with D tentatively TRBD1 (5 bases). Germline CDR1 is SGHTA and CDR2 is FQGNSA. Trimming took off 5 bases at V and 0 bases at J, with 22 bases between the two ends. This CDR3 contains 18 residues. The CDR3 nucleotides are TGTGCCAGCAGCCCGAAGGGGTATGTCCAGGGATCTAACTATGGCTACACCTTC. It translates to CASSPKGYVQGSNYGYTF.

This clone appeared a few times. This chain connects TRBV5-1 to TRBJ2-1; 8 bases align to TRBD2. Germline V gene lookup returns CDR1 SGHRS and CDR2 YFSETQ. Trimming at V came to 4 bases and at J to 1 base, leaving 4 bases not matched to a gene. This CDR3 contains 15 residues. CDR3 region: CASSQLAASYNEQFF. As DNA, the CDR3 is TGCGCCAGCAGCCAACTAGCGGCTTCCTACAATGAGCAGTTCTTC.